These T cell receptor beta chains were read from a single sample in a study of OX40 agonist ivuxolimab in advanced cancers. TCRdb's copy holds only in-frame clones and misses some; the assay was immunoSEQ multiplex PCR. The sample lists roughly 83,000 clones, about 88% occurring once. The sequencing here drew on CD4+ or CD8+ T cells sorted from blood, taken in a trial of the OX40 agonist ivuxolimab. The receptor source for this set is an adult with an advanced solid tumor such as melanoma, head and neck, liver or kidney cancer. Both conserved end residues are part of each CDR3. D genes are given only for firm matches. Not every row has a clone size; where given, it reads once, few, many or a size class.

d_call	j_call	v_call	clone_size	cdr3_nt	cdr3_aa
TRBD1	TRBJ1-2	TRBV29-1	-	TGCAGCGTTCCTACGGCACAGGGGGCTGGTGGCTACACCTTC	CSVPTAQGAGGYTF
-	TRBJ1-5	TRBV18	-	TGTGCCAGCTCACTCGCATTGGTGGGGAATAGCAATCAGCCCCAGCATTTT	CASSLALVGNSNQPQHF
-	TRBJ1-2	TRBV2	-	TGTGCCAGCAGTGGGGGTTTGCGGGCCTATGGCTACACCTTC	CASSGGLRAYGYTF
-	TRBJ1-4	TRBV10-2	few	TGCGCCAGCACTAACCCCGGGAGCGAAAAACTGTTTTTT	CASTNPGSEKLFF
-	TRBJ1-5	TRBV2	-	TGTGCCAGCAGTGAACAGGGCGGCAATCAGCCCCAGCATTTT	CASSEQGGNQPQHF
-	TRBJ2-5	TRBV7-3	once	TGTGCCAGCAGTTCGGGCAGACAAGAGACCCAGTACTTC	CASSSGRQETQYF
-	TRBJ1-2	TRBV7-6	-	TGTGCCAGCAGCTTAAGGGGGACGCAGGGGAACGATGGCTACACCTTC	CASSLRGTQGNDGYTF
-	TRBJ1-2	TRBV4-1	medium-sized	TGCGCCAGCAGCCAAGATCAGAATACCGGGGGCTACACCTTC	CASSQDQNTGGYTF
TRBD2	TRBJ2-1	TRBV12-5	-	TGTGCTAGTGGTTTGGGTAGCGGGAGGGCCGATATGAGCTCCTACAATGAGCAGTTCTTC	CASGLGSGRADMSSYNEQFF
-	TRBJ1-1	TRBV9	few	TGTGCCAGCAGCCCCACGGGAAACACTGAAGCTTTCTTT	CASSPTGNTEAFF
-	TRBJ1-1	TRBV6-6	-	TGTGCCAGCAGTTACTCAGCAGGGTCTGTGAACACTGAAGCTTTCTTT	CASSYSAGSVNTEAFF
-	TRBJ1-6	TRBV6-5	-	TGTGCCAGCAGTCGAAGCTCCTATAATTCACCCCTCCACTTT	CASSRSSYNSPLHF
-	TRBJ1-2	TRBV19	once	TGTGCCTCCGCGGTGGGGGCAGGCAACTATGGCTACACCTTC	CASAVGAGNYGYTF
-	TRBJ2-2	TRBV7-3	-	TGTGCCAGCAGCTTAACAGGGCCTCCCGAGAGCGGGGAGCTGTTTTTT	CASSLTGPPESGELFF
-	TRBJ2-7	TRBV5-5	-	TGTGCCAGCAGCTTTGAAGGACAGTCCTACGAGCAGTACTTC	CASSFEGQSYEQYF
-	TRBJ1-1	TRBV7-2	-	TGTGCCAGCAGCTTAAACCAAGGAGGGAACACTGAAGCTTTCTTT	CASSLNQGGNTEAFF
-	TRBJ2-2	TRBV6-4	-	TGTGCCAGCAGTGATCGGGGTCTCGGCACCGGGGAGCTGTTTTTT	CASSDRGLGTGELFF
-	TRBJ2-1	TRBV7-3	-	TGTGCCAGCAGCTTCGGGTTGGGAGGACACTACAATGAGCAGTTCTTC	CASSFGLGGHYNEQFF
TRBD2	TRBJ2-1	TRBV9	-	TGTGCCAGCAGCGTAGGGACTAGCGGGATCAATGAGCAGTTCTTC	CASSVGTSGINEQFF
-	TRBJ2-3	TRBV7-3	-	TGTGCCAGCAGCTTAACGGATGGGGGACGAGATACGCAGTATTTT	CASSLTDGGRDTQYF
-	TRBJ2-3	TRBV11-2	-	TGTGCCAGCAGCTTAGGGACAGATACGCAGTATTTT	CASSLGTDTQYF
-	TRBJ2-1	TRBV7-8	-	TGTGCCAGCAGCTTAGTAGTGGGACCCAGCTCCTACAATGAGCAGTTCTTC	CASSLVVGPSSYNEQFF
-	TRBJ2-3	TRBV7-3	-	TGTGCCAGCAGCAGAGCGGGTCTAAACACAGATACGCAGTATTTT	CASSRAGLNTDTQYF
-	TRBJ1-2	TRBV7-4	-	TGTGCCAGCAGCTCCGGACAGAAGGGCTACACCTTC	CASSSGQKGYTF
-	TRBJ2-7	TRBV30	-	TGTGCCTGGAGGACAGGCTTCGAGCAGTACTTC	CAWRTGFEQYF
-	TRBJ1-5	TRBV2	-	TGTGCCAGCTCCAGGGGCCAGGGGCATCAGCCCCAGCATTTT	CASSRGQGHQPQHF
-	TRBJ1-4	TRBV14	-	TGTGCCAGCAGCCAAGTGGGCTGGGCAACTAATGAAAAACTGTTTTTT	CASSQVGWATNEKLFF
-	TRBJ2-1	TRBV9	-	TGTGCCAGCAGCGTAGGGAAGGGCTCCTACAATGAGCAGTTCTTC	CASSVGKGSYNEQFF
-	TRBJ2-1	TRBV2	-	TGTGCCAGCAGGAAAAGGGGGGATGAGCAGTTCTTC	CASRKRGDEQFF
-	TRBJ1-1	TRBV10-3	-	TGTGCCATCAGTTCAGGTCCGGAGTACGCCTTTGAAGCTTTCTTT	CAISSGPEYAFEAFF
TRBD1	TRBJ1-2	TRBV7-9	few	TGTGCCAGCAGCTCGGGACAGCACTATGGCTACACCTTC	CASSSGQHYGYTF
TRBD1	TRBJ2-5	TRBV6-6	-	TGTGCCAGCAGCGGATGGGACAGGGTATACTTC	CASSGWDRVYF
TRBD1	TRBJ1-5	TRBV19	-	TGTGCCAGTGAGCAAGAACAGGGGTATAGCAATCAGCCCCAGCATTTT	CASEQEQGYSNQPQHF
-	TRBJ2-1	TRBV7-2	-	TGTGCCAGCAGCTTAGGATATGCAGCCCATGAGCAGTTCTTC	CASSLGYAAHEQFF
TRBD2	TRBJ2-7	TRBV27	-	TGTGCCAGCAGTTTGACTAGCGGGGGGTCCTACGAGCAGTACTTC	CASSLTSGGSYEQYF
-	TRBJ1-2	TRBV4-1	-	TGCGCCAGCAGCCAACCTTCCCCGTGGAGTGGTGGCTACACCTTC	CASSQPSPWSGGYTF
-	TRBJ2-7	TRBV6-5	-	TGTGCCAGCTCTGCCGGGGCCCTATACGAGCAGTACTTC	CASSAGALYEQYF
TRBD1	TRBJ1-2	TRBV11-2	-	TGTGCCAGCAGCGGACGGACAGGGCCTCTCACCTTC	CASSGRTGPLTF
TRBD2	TRBJ2-1	TRBV7-2	-	TGTGCCAGCAGCCCTCGACTAGCGGGAGGTAGGAATGAGCAGTTCTTC	CASSPRLAGGRNEQFF
-	TRBJ1-5	TRBV18	-	TGTGCCAGCTCTCGACAGGATAATCAGCCCCAGCATTTT	CASSRQDNQPQHF
-	TRBJ2-7	TRBV18	-	TGTGCCAGCTCACGGAAAGGGCGCTACGAGCAGTACTTC	CASSRKGRYEQYF
-	TRBJ1-2	TRBV7-2	medium-sized	TGTGCCAGCAGCTTGGGATCACTCGTCGGTGGCTACACCTTC	CASSLGSLVGGYTF
-	TRBJ2-7	TRBV6-5	-	TGTGCCAGCAAGGTGCGGGCTTACTCCTACGAGCAGTACTTC	CASKVRAYSYEQYF
-	TRBJ2-1	TRBV11-2	once	TGTGCCAGCAGCTTAGTCGGGCGCGGAGGCGGGAATGAGCAGTTCTTC	CASSLVGRGGGNEQFF
-	TRBJ2-5	TRBV11-1	-	TGTGCCAGCAGCTTAGTCCGAGAGACCCAGTACTTC	CASSLVRETQYF
-	TRBJ2-6	TRBV19	few	TGTGCCAGTTATCCAGGGAGCGGGGCCAACGTCCTGACTTTC	CASYPGSGANVLTF
TRBD2	TRBJ2-5	TRBV7-2	-	TGTGCCAGCAGCTTAGTCCGTGGGGGGGTGGGAGAGACCCAGTACTTC	CASSLVRGGVGETQYF
TRBD2	TRBJ2-7	TRBV4-2	-	TGTGCCAGCAGCCAAGTGGCTAGCGGGAGGGCCGGGTACGAGCAGTACTTC	CASSQVASGRAGYEQYF
-	TRBJ2-1	TRBV7-6	-	TGTGCCAGCAGCTTGGGCCTCGGCGGAAACAATGAGCAGTTCTTC	CASSLGLGGNNEQFF
-	TRBJ1-4	TRBV7-6	-	TGTGCCAGCAGCTCCTATACAGGGGAAAAACTGTTTTTT	CASSSYTGEKLFF
-	TRBJ1-1	TRBV6-6	-	TGTGCCAGCAGCCCCCAGGGAGGGGGGAACACTGAAGCTTTCTTT	CASSPQGGGNTEAFF
TRBD1	TRBJ2-5	TRBV19	once	TGTGCCAGTAGTATCGCCGGGACAGGGGGAGAGACCCAGTACTTC	CASSIAGTGGETQYF
TRBD1	TRBJ2-7	TRBV6-6	-	TGTGCCAGCAGTTACACAGGGGGGAGCTCCTACGAGCAGTACTTC	CASSYTGGSSYEQYF